This T cell receptor (beta chain) was obtained from a study of beta chain features in type 1 diabetes. Whole-study findings and limits: A potential influence of HLA type upon TCRB rearrangement remained unresolved herein. Shorter TCRB CDR3s, moderately but significantly so, were found in Type 1 diabetes patients in all four CD4+ subsets.

The entirety of the isolated RNA underwent reverse transcription, so expressed TCRB transcripts were sequenced. Produced via immunoSEQ multiplex PCR; TCRdb's table is partial and in-frame only. The table records roughly 610,000 clones, roughly 16% of them present only once. Points on this clone: Its antigen remains unidentified. The limits of the CDR3 on the DNA are not certain, so only TCRdb's listed CDR3 is given.

The CDR3 length equals 16 residues, ends included. CDR1 SGHRS and CDR2 YFSETQ come from the germline V gene. Sorting with CD45RO/CCR7/CD25/CD127/CD95/CD27 yielded naive, central memory, regulatory and stem-like memory CD4+ cells. Sample: naive CD4+ T cells from blood. The rearrangement uses TRBV5-1 and TRBJ2-5; the table's D call TRBD2 went unverified against the DNA. This TCR was sampled from a young man in good health. The chain's CDR3 is CASSFGPGTESYEQYF.